These 25 T cell receptor beta chains came from one sample sequenced in a study of T cell repertoires in cytomegalovirus infection. MiXCR was run by TCRdb on the reads, yielding one entry per CDR3 protein. The sample shows about 230,000 distinct CDR3 sequences, over 20% of them seen only once. Sequencing was done on a sample of CD8+ T cells from PBMCs. These receptors were obtained from a human donor in good health (CMV status not recorded). Some clones in this sample may be carry-over from other donors' samples.

The chain uses TRBV11-2 and TRBJ1-1; 7 bases align to TRBD1. The CDR3 runs to 15 residues. The V gene end was trimmed by 1 base and the J gene end by 3 bases; junction bases not matched to a gene: 5. Germline CDR1 reads SGHAT; CDR2 reads FQNNGV. The CDR3 protein is CASSLGTGLDTEAFF. The CDR3 DNA reads TGTGCCAGCAGCTTAGGGACAGGATTGGACACTGAAGCTTTCTTT.

The chain has TRBV20-1 and TRBJ2-3, with 13 positions matching TRBD2. This CDR3 comprises 15 residues. Germline CDR1 DFQATT, CDR2 SNEGSKA (reference sequence). The trim removed 6 bases at V and 4 bases at J, leaving 7 bases unmatched. The CDR3 reads CSARLAGGGPDTQYF. Here the CDR3 DNA reads TGCAGTGCCCGACTAGCGGGGGGCGGCCCAGATACGCAGTATTTT.

J is TRBJ1-1 and V is TRBV27; TRBD1 might be the D (6 bases). CDR3 length: 11 amino acids. Germline CDR1 and CDR2: MNHEY and SMNVEV (reference sequence). V shed 10 bases and J shed 4 bases, with 10 bases lying between them. The CDR3 protein is CATKGGTEAFF. The CDR3 nucleotides read TGTGCCACCAAGGGGGGCACTGAAGCTTTCTTT.

This chain joins TRBV27 and TRBJ2-5, with TRBD1 matching over 8 bases. CDR3 length: 15 residues. Per the germline V gene, CDR1 is MNHEY and CDR2 is SMNVEV (reference sequence). V trimming: 4 bases; J trimming: 5 bases; junction bases outside the gene matches: 9. This CDR3 is CASSSLRTGRETQYF. In nucleotides, the CDR3 is TGTGCCAGCAGTTCCTTGCGGACAGGGAGGGAGACCCAGTACTTC.

The V gene is TRBV5-5, the J gene TRBJ1-1; the D is unclear. Trimming pared 1 base from V and 3 bases from J, leaving 7 bases between. CDR1 is SGHKS, CDR2 YYEKEE, per germline (reference sequence). This CDR3 region has 13 residues. The CDR3 DNA reads TGTGCCAGCAGCTTGTTCGGGTACACTGAAGCTTTCTTT. This codes for CASSLFGYTEAFF.

Ten or more counts support this clonotype. This chain links TRBV7-6 with TRBJ1-1; weak D call: TRBD1 (5 bases). CDR3 size: 14 residues. V was trimmed by 5 bases and J by 1 base, leaving 11 bases between them. Germline CDR1 and CDR2: SGHVS and FNYEAQ. Written as DNA, the CDR3 is TGTGCCAGCAGCCCCTTGGACACGAACACTGAAGCTTTCTTT. It encodes CASSPLDTNTEAFF. The entire variable domain, with the rest obtained from reference TRBV7-6 and TRBJ1-1, is as follows: GAGVSQSPRYKVTKRGQDVALRCDPISGHVSLYWYRQALGQGPEFLTYFNYEAQQDKSGLPNDRFSAERPEGSISTLTIQRTEQRDSAMYRCASSPLDTNTEAFFGQGTRLTVV.

This clonotype was picked up a small number of times. The gene calls are TRBV7-8 and TRBJ1-4; 9 positions agree with TRBD1. The germline V gene encodes CDR1 SGHVS and CDR2 FQNEAQ. After removal of 5 bases from V and 2 bases from J, the junction contained 12 bases not matched to a gene. The CDR3 has 18 amino acids. CDR3 bases: TGTGCCAGCAGCGACCGGGACAGGGTGCGCCGGACTAATGAAAAACTGTTTTTT. Translated, it gives CASSDRDRVRRTNEKLFF.

This clonotype was seen more than once but under ten times. The genes are TRBV27 and TRBJ1-2; TRBD1 matches at 7 bases. CDR1 and CDR2 from the germline V gene are MNHEY and SMNVEV (reference sequence). V lost 6 bases and J lost 4; bases outside the gene matches: 8. The CDR3 consists of 14 residues. CDR3 sequence reads: CASSRQGSLYGYTF. CDR3 nucleotides: TGTGCCAGCAGCCGACAGGGATCCCTCTATGGCTACACCTTC.

V and J are TRBV7-3 and TRBJ2-1; D may be TRBD2 (7 bases). CDR1 is SGHTA, CDR2 FQGTGA, per germline. The CDR3 spans 14 residues. V was trimmed by 2 bases and J by 9 bases, leaving 14 bases between them. The DNA for the CDR3 is TGTGCCAGCAGCTTAGGGCTTGGGGGGGCTGAGCAGTTCTTC. It specifies CASSLGLGGAEQFF.

The chain carries TRBV12-5 and TRBJ2-1; D perhaps matches TRBD1 (6 bases). This CDR3 contains 17 residues. Germline V gives CDR1 LGHNT, CDR2 FRNRAP. V was cut by 5 bases and J by 2 bases, with 19 bases left in between. CDR3 region: CASGTHSTGPPYNEQFF. The CDR3 bases are TGTGCTAGTGGTACCCATTCCACAGGGCCGCCCTACAATGAGCAGTTCTTC.

The rearrangement joins TRBV7-4 to TRBJ2-3; D ambiguous. V was cut by 2 bases and J by 0 bases, with 12 bases left in between. The CDR3 contains 16 residues. Germline loops: CDR1 SGHVT, CDR2 SQSDAQ. DNA for the CDR3: TGTGCCAGCAGCTTAAAGGGTTTGTCGAGCACAGATACGCAGTATTTT. The encoded protein is CASSLKGLSSTDTQYF.

The CDR3 is CASLEGFRDTEAFF. In nucleotides, the CDR3 is TGTGCCAGCCTTGAAGGGTTCAGGGACACTGAAGCTTTCTTT. This rearrangement joins TRBV28 to TRBJ1-1; weak D call: TRBD1 (5 bases). The germline CDR1 and CDR2 sequences are MDHEN and SYDVKM. Trimming cost V 8 bases and J 3 bases, with 16 bases left between them. The CDR3 runs 14 residues.

Only a few counts were recorded for this clonotype. The chain carries TRBV2 and TRBJ1-2; 7 nucleotides agree with TRBD1. CDR1 SNHLY and CDR2 FYNNEI come from the germline V gene. V trimming: 7 bases; J trimming: 4 bases; junction bases outside the gene matches: 6. This CDR3 is 13 amino acids long. This CDR3 reads CASTTGAGYGYTF. The DNA for the CDR3 is TGTGCCAGCACTACAGGGGCCGGCTATGGCTACACCTTC.

This chain uses TRBV28 with TRBJ1-4; weak D call: TRBD1 (6 bases). The CDR3 runs 12 residues. Trimming cost V 11 bases and J 8 bases, with 15 bases left between them. Germline V CDR1 and CDR2: MDHEN, SYDVKM. CDR3 sequence reads: CAGRDMSEKLFF. The CDR3 DNA follows: TGTGCCGGCCGGGACATGAGCGAAAAACTGTTTTTT.

This clonotype was seen repeatedly, ten times or more. The J gene is TRBJ1-1, the V gene TRBV7-9; D gene ambiguous. The V gene's germline CDR1 is SEHNR and CDR2 FQNEAQ (reference sequence). V was pared by 7 bases and J by 3 bases, with 12 bases between. The CDR3 runs 13 residues. This chain's CDR3 is CASIHVLDTEAFF. CDR3 DNA sequence: TGTGCCAGCATCCACGTCTTGGACACTGAAGCTTTCTTT.

This clonotype was observed a handful of times. The chain combines TRBV10-3 with TRBJ1-2, with 7 nucleotides matching TRBD1. The CDR3 sequence is 11 residues long. V lost 7 bases, J lost 6 bases, and 2 bases stayed unmatched. Per the germline V gene, CDR1 is ENHRY and CDR2 is SYGVKD. CDR3 bases: TGTGCCATCAAGGGGGCCCATGGCTACACCTTC. The encoded protein is CAIKGAHGYTF.

This clonotype turned up a few times. The chain uses TRBV6-1 and TRBJ2-7; no firm D call. V lost 4 bases, J lost 0 bases, and 16 bases lay in between. The CDR3 totals 16 residues. Germline V gene sequence: CDR1 MNHNS, CDR2 SASEGT. The chain's CDR3 is CASSGIPLVSSYEQYF. Written as DNA, the CDR3 is TGTGCCAGCAGTGGGATTCCGCTTGTCAGCTCCTACGAGCAGTACTTC.

Here the CDR3 reads CASSTTSYEQYF. In nucleotides, the CDR3 is TGTGCCAGCAGTACCACCTCCTACGAGCAGTACTTC. V gene TRBV2 combines with J gene TRBJ2-7; D gene uncertain. The germline gives CDR1 SNHLY, CDR2 FYNNEI. Trimming stripped 5 bases from V and 0 bases from J, with 5 bases between. The CDR3 sequence is 12 residues long.

The V gene is TRBV20-1, the J gene TRBJ1-6; no firm D call. Germline V gene lookup returns CDR1 DFQATT and CDR2 SNEGSKA (reference sequence). The V gene lost 2 bases and the J gene lost 10 bases, with 6 bases spanning the gap. The length of the CDR3 is 11 residues. This chain's CDR3 is CSARWNSPLHF. The CDR3 region has the DNA TGCAGTGCTAGATGGAACTCACCCCTCCACTTT.

This chain joins TRBV20-1 and TRBJ1-1; tentatively, D is TRBD1 (6 bases). The V end lost 5 bases, the J end lost 1 base, and 14 bases lay between the germline ends. Germline CDR1 reads DFQATT; CDR2 reads SNEGSKA (reference sequence). The CDR3 spans 14 residues. The CDR3 sequence: CSAFYRGANTEAFF. CDR3 nucleotides: TGCAGTGCTTTCTATCGGGGGGCGAACACTGAAGCTTTCTTT.

This clonotype was picked up a small number of times. This chain joins TRBV29-1 and TRBJ1-2; 8 nucleotides agree with TRBD1. V dropped 3 bases and J dropped 8; count of bases not matched to a gene: 2. CDR1 and CDR2 (germline): SQVTM, ANQGSEA. The CDR3 spans 11 residues. The CDR3 region has the DNA TGCAGCGTTGAGGACAGGGAAGGCTACACCTTC. Protein sequence: CSVEDREGYTF.

This clonotype turned up a few times. V is TRBV29-1 and J is TRBJ2-7, with a weak D call TRBD2 (5 bases). CDR1 and CDR2 (germline): SQVTM, ANQGSEA. This CDR3 has 13 residues. V was cut by 4 bases and J by 3 bases, with 13 bases left in between. Here the CDR3 reads CSVGEGLVYEQYF. The CDR3 DNA follows: TGCAGCGTTGGAGAGGGCTTAGTCTACGAGCAGTACTTC.

This clonotype was picked up a small number of times. V usage is TRBV19 and J usage is TRBJ2-1; perhaps D is TRBD1 or TRBD2 (6 bases each). Germline CDR1 reads LNHDA; CDR2 reads SQIVND (reference sequence). V dropped 6 bases and J dropped 2 bases, with 17 bases sitting between them. The CDR3 runs 16 residues. CDR3 bases: TGTGCCAGTAGCTATCCGGCGGGACAAACCTACAATGAGCAGTTCTTC. Translated, it gives CASSYPAGQTYNEQFF.

This clonotype was observed many times. The rearrangement uses TRBV7-9 and TRBJ2-7; 12 bases are shared with TRBD2. CDR3 length: 15 amino acids. Trimming at V came to 5 bases and at J to 5 bases, leaving 7 bases not matched to a gene. Germline V CDR1 and CDR2: SEHNR, FQNEAQ (reference sequence). The CDR3: CASSVTSGGPHEQYF. The CDR3 nucleotides read TGTGCCAGCAGCGTAACTAGCGGGGGGCCCCACGAGCAGTACTTC.

J is TRBJ2-1 and V is TRBV29-1, with TRBD2 matching 9 bases. The CDR3 has 13 residues. With 5 bases clipped from V and 8 bases from J, the junction kept 7 bases outside the gene matches. CDR1 is SQVTM and CDR2 is ANQGSEA in the germline V gene. For the CDR3, the DNA is TGCAGCGTTAGGGCTAGCGGGGCTTATGAGCAGTTCTTC. It encodes CSVRASGAYEQFF.